Below are 25 T cell receptor beta chains sequenced from a single sample in a study of shared clonotypes between healthy human individuals. Only in-frame clones appear in the TCRdb table, and some are missing; sequencing was by immunoSEQ multiplex PCR. The sample includes approximately 1.1 million clones, 75% to 85% of them seen just once. Sequencing was done on a sample of memory CD4+ T cells from PBMCs. Noted subset: CD45RA-negative fraction. The receptors shown here come from a man between 18 and 35 years old in good health. Some clones in this sample may be carry-over from other donors' samples.

V gene TRBV29-1 combines with J gene TRBJ2-5; 9 bases align to TRBD2. The J call could be wrong; TRBJ2-7 is a better fit for the DNA end. The CDR3 covers 14 residues. Germline V gene data show CDR1 as SQVTM and CDR2 as ANQGSEA. The CDR3 loop reads CSVLSGRIDYEQYF. CDR3 DNA: TGCAGCGTTCTGAGCGGGAGGATTGACTACGAGCAGTACTTC.

The rearrangement links TRBV6-6 to TRBJ2-7; no definite D call. This CDR3 spans 16 amino acids. Germline assignment: CDR1 MNHNY and CDR2 SVGAGI (reference sequence). Trimming removed 0 bases from V and 1 base from J, with 13 bases in between. The CDR3, as DNA: TGTGCCAGCAGTTACTCTTTAGGTTCCAGGTCCTACGAGCAGTACTTC. This encodes CASSYSLGSRSYEQYF.

The rearrangement uses TRBV5-1 and TRBJ2-3, with 7 bases identical to TRBD2. The germline CDR1 and CDR2 sequences are SGHRS and YFSETQ. This CDR3 has 16 amino acids. With 4 bases clipped from V and 1 base from J, the junction kept 9 bases outside the gene matches. CDR3 protein: CASSPLGGGGTDTQYF. The CDR3 DNA sequence: TGCGCCAGCAGCCCCTTGGGTGGGGGGGGCACAGATACGCAGTATTTT.

The CDR3 is CASSQGRRNTEAFF. Here the CDR3 DNA reads TGTGCCAGCAGCCAGGGGCGGAGGAACACTGAAGCTTTCTTT. The chain couples TRBV5-6 to TRBJ1-1; D might be TRBD1 (6 bases). Germline assignment: CDR1 SGHDT and CDR2 YYEEEE. The V and J ends lost 4 bases and 1 base respectively, with 11 bases between them. The CDR3 covers 14 residues.

The chain uses TRBV18 and TRBJ2-3, with 8 bases lining up with TRBD1. CDR1 and CDR2 (germline): KGHSH, LQKENI. The V and J ends lost 2 bases and 5 bases, in that order; junction bases with no gene match: 12. The CDR3 covers 17 residues. DNA of the CDR3: TGTGCCAGCTCACCAATTGGGACAGGTCCTCCCGAAGATACGCAGTATTTT. Its translation is CASSPIGTGPPEDTQYF.

The chain links TRBV28 to TRBJ1-2; D is undetermined. Germline CDR1 reads MDHEN; CDR2 reads SYDVKM. Trimming cost V 6 bases and J 8 bases, with 19 bases left between them. The CDR3 consists of 14 residues. The CDR3 loop is CASRNPGGLGGYTF. CDR3 DNA: TGTGCCAGCAGAAACCCGGGAGGCCTAGGGGGCTACACCTTC.

This chain connects TRBV7-8 to TRBJ2-7, with 11 bases matching TRBD2. The CDR3 consists of 15 residues. Germline-derived CDR1 and CDR2 are SGHVS and FQNEAQ. With V trimmed by 5 bases and J by 10 bases, 13 bases remained unmatched. CDR3 residues: CASSEGLAVAAAQYF. As DNA, the CDR3 is TGTGCCAGCAGCGAGGGACTAGCGGTCGCTGCCGCCCAGTACTTC.

J is TRBJ2-2 and V is TRBV29-1, with 8 bases lining up with TRBD1. Losses at the gene ends were 6 bases for V and 9 bases for J; bases not matched to a gene: 9. The CDR3 contains 13 residues. The V gene's germline CDR1 is SQVTM and CDR2 ANQGSEA. CDR3 region: CSVTGQGGRELFF. The CDR3 DNA reads as TGCAGCGTCACCGGACAGGGTGGGCGGGAGCTGTTTTTT.

This clone was found once. In nucleotides, the CDR3 is TGTGCCAGCAGTTCGGGCAGCCAAGAGACCCAGTACTTC. This encodes CASSSGSQETQYF. The V call is TRBV28, the J call TRBJ2-5; D remains unclear. The length of the CDR3 is 13 residues. Germline V CDR1 and CDR2: MDHEN, SYDVKM. V lost 4 bases to trimming and J lost 1 base, with 7 bases between them.

This clone was detected only a few times. The V gene is TRBV5-6, the J gene TRBJ1-1, with D hard to call. V lost 4 bases, J lost 9 bases, and 7 bases lay in between. The CDR3 has 10 residues. Germline V gives CDR1 SGHDT, CDR2 YYEEEE. CDR3 nucleotide sequence: TGTGCCAGCAGCCCAGCCCAAGCTTTCTTT. Protein sequence: CASSPAQAFF.

The CDR3 coding sequence is TGTGCCAGCAGCCAAGAACAGGGGGCATTTGAGTATGCAGATACGCAGTATTTT. It yields the protein CASSQEQGAFEYADTQYF. This chain connects TRBV14 to TRBJ2-3; TRBD1 matches at 9 bases. From germline, CDR1 is SGHDN and CDR2 FVKESK. The CDR3 has 18 amino acids. J was trimmed by 4 bases and V by 0 bases; bases with no gene match: 11.

The chain recombines TRBV7-9 with TRBJ2-5; D call uncertain. V lost 2 bases to trimming and J lost 3 bases, with 13 bases between them. This CDR3 comprises 15 residues. Germline V CDR1 and CDR2: SEHNR, FQNEAQ (reference sequence). The chain's CDR3 is CASSLMGAVEETQYF. In DNA, the CDR3 is TGTGCCAGCAGCTTAATGGGTGCTGTAGAAGAGACCCAGTACTTC.

This clone was detected a few times. The V and J genes are TRBV27 and TRBJ1-2; 11 bases map to TRBD1. Trimming took 6 bases from V and 1 from J; bases not matched to a gene: 10. CDR1 and CDR2 from the germline V gene are MNHEY and SMNVEV (reference sequence). The CDR3 runs to 17 residues. The CDR3 sequence: CASRPPPGQGDNYGYTF. The CDR3, as DNA: TGTGCCAGCAGACCTCCCCCGGGACAGGGGGATAACTATGGCTACACCTTC.

The chain employs TRBV5-5 and TRBJ2-2, with a possible D match to TRBD1 (5 bases). V was shortened by 0 bases and J by 0 bases, with 6 bases between the two germline ends. Germline assignment: CDR1 SGHKS and CDR2 YYEKEE (reference sequence). The CDR3 is 15 residues long. CDR3 DNA: TGTGCCAGCAGCTTGGCAGGGCCGAACACCGGGGAGCTGTTTTTT. As protein: CASSLAGPNTGELFF. Full variable domain (missing parts from reference TRBV5-5 and TRBJ2-2): DAGVTQSPTHLIKTRGQQVTLRCSPISGHKSVSWYQQVLGQGPQFIFQYYEKEERGRGNFPDRFSARQFPNYSSELNVNALLLGDSALYLCASSLAGPNTGELFFGEGSRLTVL.

V and J are TRBV6-6 and TRBJ2-5, with TRBD1 identical over 7 bases. CDR1 and CDR2 from the germline V gene are MNHNY and SVGAGI (reference sequence). The V segment lost 2 bases and the J segment 4 bases; nucleotides outside the gene matches: 7. The CDR3 has 15 residues. The CDR3 reads CASSYRQGILETQYF. CDR3 nucleotides: TGTGCCAGCAGTTACCGACAGGGAATATTAGAGACCCAGTACTTC.

The rearrangement links TRBV5-5 to TRBJ2-1; 10 positions agree with TRBD2. V shed 4 bases and J 3 bases; nucleotides not matched to a gene: 4. Germline assignment: CDR1 SGHKS and CDR2 YYEKEE (reference sequence). The CDR3 runs to 15 residues. This chain's CDR3 is CASSAGLALYNEQFF. In nucleotides, the CDR3 is TGTGCCAGCAGCGCGGGACTAGCGCTCTACAATGAGCAGTTCTTC.

The gene calls are TRBV9 and TRBJ2-1; TRBD1 agrees at 10 bases. The CDR3 runs to 15 residues. Germline CDR1 SGDLS, CDR2 YYNGEE. The ends lost 3 bases at V and 9 bases at J; junction bases unmatched: 9. Here the CDR3 DNA reads TGTGCCAGCAGCGCTAGACAGGGGGCGGGGCCTGAGCAGTTCTTC. Its protein is CASSARQGAGPEQFF.

CDR3 in amino acids: CASSLISGGGTDTQYF. CDR3 nucleotide sequence: TGTGCCAGCAGCTTGATAAGCGGGGGGGGCACAGATACGCAGTATTTT. This sequence joins TRBV5-6 and TRBJ2-3, with 10 bases aligning to TRBD2. V lost 1 base and J lost 1; bases outside the gene matches: 3. Per germline, CDR1 SGHDT and CDR2 YYEEEE. CDR3 length: 16 residues.

The chain couples TRBV14 to TRBJ2-7, with D unclear. The CDR3 has 15 amino acids. V lost 1 base and J lost 6, with 16 bases in between. Germline lookup yields CDR1 SGHDN and CDR2 FVKESK. The CDR3 loop is CASSQVSRLLAEQYF. Written as DNA, the CDR3 is TGTGCCAGCAGCCAAGTGTCGCGTTTGCTGGCCGAGCAGTACTTC.

The chain links TRBV29-1 to TRBJ1-4; no firm D call. CDR3 size: 13 residues. Germline V lookup: CDR1 SQVTM, CDR2 ANQGSEA. The germline V and J ends were trimmed by 5 bases and 4 bases, with 11 bases remaining between them. The CDR3 DNA follows: TGCAGCGTTAAGCCCCTAATTAATGAAAAACTGTTTTTT. It specifies CSVKPLINEKLFF. The entire variable domain, with the rest obtained from reference TRBV29-1 and TRBJ1-4, is as follows: SAVISQKPSRDICQRGTSLTIQCQVDSQVTMMFWYRQQPGQSLTLIATANQGSEATYESGFVIDKFPISRPNLTFSTLTVSNMSPEDSSIYLCSVKPLINEKLFFGSGTQLSVL.

The CDR3 region is CASSLKQGIEKLFF. The CDR3 DNA is TGTGCCAGCAGCTTAAAACAGGGAATTGAAAAACTGTTTTTT. The rearrangement links TRBV5-6 to TRBJ1-4; tentatively, D is TRBD1 (6 bases). Germline CDR1 and CDR2: SGHDT and YYEEEE. The CDR3 loop spans 14 amino acids. V gave up 2 bases and J gave up 7 bases, with 12 bases separating them.

V is TRBV2 and J is TRBJ2-2, with D maybe TRBD1 (5 bases). Per germline, CDR1 SNHLY and CDR2 FYNNEI. V lost 5 bases to trimming and J lost 4 bases, with 11 bases between them. The CDR3 contains 14 residues. The CDR3 bases are TGTGCCAGCAGTCCCGACAGATTCACCGGGGAGCTGTTTTTT. Protein sequence: CASSPDRFTGELFF.

V gene TRBV28 combines with J gene TRBJ2-1; tentatively, D is TRBD2 (6 bases). The CDR3 consists of 16 residues. Trimming removed 3 bases from V and 2 bases from J, with 14 bases in between. Germline CDR1 reads MDHEN; CDR2 reads SYDVKM. As DNA, the CDR3 is TGTGCCAGCAGTTTGGGAGCGGGCCGAACCTACAATGAGCAGTTCTTC. As protein: CASSLGAGRTYNEQFF.

The chain links TRBV29-1 to TRBJ2-3; perhaps D is TRBD1 or TRBD2 (7 bases each). CDR3 length: 16 amino acids. Per the germline V gene, CDR1 is SQVTM and CDR2 is ANQGSEA. Trimming left V 8 bases short and J 1 base short, with 22 bases between. The CDR3 nucleotides are TGCAGCTTCCGAGGGGGCTTTACTAGCGGCACAGATACGCAGTATTTT. Encoded protein: CSFRGGFTSGTDTQYF.

This chain uses TRBV4-1 with TRBJ2-3, with D possibly matching TRBD1 (6 bases). Germline CDR1 MGHRA, CDR2 YSYEKL. Trimming took off 1 base at V and 0 bases at J, with 20 bases between the two ends. The CDR3 sequence is 19 residues long. CDR3: CASSQGSFQGKLSTDTQYF. DNA for the CDR3: TGCGCCAGCAGCCAAGGCTCCTTCCAGGGGAAATTAAGCACAGATACGCAGTATTTT.